Listed here are 21 T cell receptor beta chains from one sample, sequenced in a study of a mutant IDH1 vaccine in newly diagnosed glioma. Time point described: baseline, week 1 (first vaccination visit). Treatment described: pre-vaccination baseline after standard-of-care therapy. Some clones are missing from TCRdb's copy, which holds only in-frame ones; the method was immunoSEQ multiplex PCR. The sample gives about 68,000 clones, about four fifths of which show up once; approximately 8.2% is in the top ten. Sequences were derived from PBMCs, sampled from a glioma patient treated with radiotherapy, temozolomide or both. All receptors derive from a man between 50 and 59 years old with glioma.

The sample holds a few counts of this clone. The chain joins TRBV9 to TRBJ2-7; D may correspond to TRBD1 or TRBD2 (5 bases each). The CDR3 is 12 amino acids. V was trimmed by 2 bases and J by 4 bases, leaving 7 bases between them. Germline lookup yields CDR1 SGDLS and CDR2 YYNGEE. CDR3 DNA: TGTGCCAGCAGCGTCGAGGGGTACGAGCAGTACTTC. Protein sequence: CASSVEGYEQYF.

V and J are TRBV7-9 and TRBJ2-5, with unresolved D. The CDR3 loop spans 14 amino acids. The V end lost 0 bases, the J end lost 2 bases, and 7 bases lay between the germline ends. Germline V gene data show CDR1 as SEHNR and CDR2 as FQNEAQ (reference sequence). The CDR3 region is CASSLASGQETQYF. DNA of the CDR3: TGTGCCAGCAGCTTAGCGTCTGGGCAAGAGACCCAGTACTTC. The full variable domain, rest sourced from reference TRBV7-9 and TRBJ2-5, is DTGVSQNPRHKITKRGQNVTFRCDPISEHNRLYWYRQTLGQGPEFLTYFQNEAQLEKSRLLSDRFSAERPKGSFSTLEIQRTEQGDSAMYLCASSLASGQETQYFGPGTRLLVL.

This clone is large by share. This chain links TRBV27 with TRBJ2-7, with D uncertain. The CDR3 is 15 residues long. Germline loops: CDR1 MNHEY, CDR2 SMNVEV (reference sequence). Trimming stripped 5 bases from V and 2 bases from J, with 16 bases between. In DNA, the CDR3 is TGTGCCAGCAGTCTCGGTACTGGAGAAGCCTACGAGCAGTACTTC. Translation: CASSLGTGEAYEQYF.

The chain couples TRBV27 to TRBJ1-1, with D possibly TRBD1 on 5 matching bases. The CDR3 has 12 residues. Trimming took off 5 bases at V and 7 bases at J, with 11 bases between the two ends. Germline CDR1 MNHEY, CDR2 SMNVEV (reference sequence). CDR3 in amino acids: CASSVGTVEAFF. CDR3 coding DNA: TGTGCCAGCAGTGTAGGGACGGTTGAAGCTTTCTTT.

This clone was seen a single time. The chain uses TRBV7-8 and TRBJ1-1, with D maybe TRBD1 (6 bases). With 2 bases removed from V and 7 bases from J, the gap between germline ends came to 14 bases. The germline CDR1 and CDR2 sequences are SGHVS and FQNEAQ. The CDR3 runs to 14 residues. The CDR3 spells CASSLRGGWVEAFF. The DNA for the CDR3 is TGTGCCAGCAGCTTAAGGGGGGGGTGGGTTGAAGCTTTCTTT. Full variable domain (outside the CDR3, taken from reference TRBV7-8 and TRBJ1-1): GAGVSQSPRYKVAKRGQDVALRCDPISGHVSLFWYQQALGQGPEFLTYFQNEAQLDKSGLPSDRFFAERPEGSVSTLKIQRTQQEDSAVYLCASSLRGGWVEAFFGQGTRLTVV.

The V gene is TRBV5-4, the J gene TRBJ2-1; tentative D call: TRBD2 (6 bases). Germline values: CDR1 SGHNT, CDR2 YYREEE (reference sequence). The CDR3 runs 15 residues. V dropped 3 bases and J dropped 0 bases, with 10 bases sitting between them. The DNA for the CDR3 is TGTGCCAGCAGCTCTAGCGCCCGCTCCTACAATGAGCAGTTCTTC. Translated: CASSSSARSYNEQFF.

This chain joins TRBV2 and TRBJ2-2; 9 nucleotides agree with TRBD1. The germline CDR1 and CDR2 sequences are SNHLY and FYNNEI. J gave up 3 bases and V 10 bases, and 9 bases lay outside the gene matches. There are 15 residues in the CDR3. The CDR3 here is CATRRDRVYTGELFF. DNA for the CDR3: TGTGCCACGAGAAGGGACAGGGTGTACACCGGGGAGCTGTTTTTT.

This clone was observed a single time. V usage is TRBV10-3 and J usage is TRBJ1-2, with D unclear. Trimming cost V 3 bases and J 3 bases, with 17 bases left between them. The length of the CDR3 is 16 residues. The V gene's germline CDR1 is ENHRY and CDR2 SYGVKD. In DNA, the CDR3 is TGTGCCATCAGTGAAGGTCGTAGGGTCACAGACTATGGCTACACCTTC. It codes for CAISEGRRVTDYGYTF.

The chain has TRBV5-6 and TRBJ2-3; TRBD2 might be the D (6 bases). The CDR3 has 16 residues. Trimming removed 2 bases from V and 6 bases from J, with 19 bases in between. CDR1 SGHDT and CDR2 YYEEEE come from the germline V gene. For the CDR3, the DNA is TGTGCCAGCAGCTTAACCCGACGGGGAGGCGAGGATACGCAGTATTTT. It codes for CASSLTRRGGEDTQYF. Variable domain in full (rest from reference TRBV5-6 and TRBJ2-3): DAGVTQSPTHLIKTRGQQVTLRCSPKSGHDTVSWYQQALGQGPQFIFQYYEEEERQRGNFPDRFSGHQFPNYSSELNVNALLLGDSALYLCASSLTRRGGEDTQYFGPGTRLTVL.

This clone was observed a single time. The J gene is TRBJ2-2, the V gene TRBV10-3; the D gene is possibly TRBD1 (5 bases). Germline V gives CDR1 ENHRY, CDR2 SYGVKD. The CDR3 covers 18 residues. Trimming removed 8 bases from V and 0 bases from J, with 22 bases in between. The CDR3, as DNA: TGTGCCATCCATCCCTCAAATGGGGCAGAGGCGAACACCGGGGAGCTGTTTTTT. This sequence encodes CAIHPSNGAEANTGELFF.

This chain uses TRBV5-5 with TRBJ1-5; D is possibly TRBD1 (5 bases). This CDR3 is built from 14 residues. V lost 4 bases, J lost 7 bases, and 15 bases lay in between. Germline CDR1 is SGHKS and CDR2 is YYEKEE (reference sequence). CDR3 sequence (DNA): TGTGCCAGCAGCCGGGACCTCACCGACCAGCCCCAGCATTTT. Translated, it gives CASSRDLTDQPQHF. The whole variable domain, remainder taken from reference TRBV5-5 and TRBJ1-5, is DAGVTQSPTHLIKTRGQQVTLRCSPISGHKSVSWYQQVLGQGPQFIFQYYEKEERGRGNFPDRFSARQFPNYSSELNVNALLLGDSALYLCASSRDLTDQPQHFGDGTRLSIL.

This chain links TRBV7-9 with TRBJ2-7; 8 bases are a match to TRBD1. Germline lookup yields CDR1 SEHNR and CDR2 FQNEAQ (reference sequence). CDR3 length: 16 residues. Trimming cost V 4 bases and J 6 bases; bases outside gene matches: 14. The CDR3 DNA sequence: TGTGCCAGCAGCTCCATACCTCGGACAGGGTCGATCGAGCAGTACTTC. As protein: CASSSIPRTGSIEQYF.

V usage is TRBV5-5 and J usage is TRBJ1-1, with TRBD1 matching over 7 bases. V dropped 4 bases and J dropped 1; count of bases not matched to a gene: 4. CDR1 is SGHKS and CDR2 is YYEKEE in the germline V gene (reference sequence). The CDR3 contains 14 residues. The CDR3 spells CASSRDRANTEAFF. DNA of the CDR3: TGTGCCAGCAGCCGTGACAGGGCGAACACTGAAGCTTTCTTT.

The rearrangement uses TRBV27 and TRBJ1-2; D uncertain. Germline loops: CDR1 MNHEY, CDR2 SMNVEV (reference sequence). The V end was cut by 6 bases, the J end by 4 bases, with 18 bases between. The CDR3 sequence is 15 residues long. In nucleotides, the CDR3 is TGTGCCAGCAGGAGGGCCCTAAACGGCGGCTATGGCTACACCTTC. Amino acid sequence: CASRRALNGGYGYTF.

For this clone: An end of the junction differs from the germline gene, which may be a read error. The rearrangement uses TRBV6-1 and TRBJ2-6; D is uncertain. This CDR3 is built from 15 residues. From germline, CDR1 is MNHNS and CDR2 SASEGT. The CDR3 is CASREGPLGANVLTF. DNA of the CDR3: TGTGCCAGCAGGGAAGGACCCCTGGGGGCCAACGTCCTGACTTTC.

The CDR3 region has the DNA TGTGCCAGCTCCCCGGGGAGCGCGGAGACCCAGTACTTC. Protein sequence: CASSPGSAETQYF. This chain connects TRBV18 to TRBJ2-5, with a possible D match to TRBD2 (5 bases). The CDR3 extends over 13 amino acids. Per germline, CDR1 KGHSH and CDR2 LQKENI. Between the trimmed V and J ends, which lost 6 bases and 5 bases, there was a span of 13 bases.

The chain has TRBV7-9 and TRBJ2-2; 7 nucleotides align to TRBD1. CDR1 SEHNR and CDR2 FQNEAQ come from the germline V gene (reference sequence). This CDR3 is built from 16 residues. The V and J ends lost 5 bases and 3 bases, in that order; junction bases with no gene match: 9. The CDR3 region is CASSAPDRVHTGELFF. The CDR3 region has the DNA TGTGCCAGCAGCGCCCCAGACAGGGTACACACCGGGGAGCTGTTTTTT.

The chain joins TRBV4-1 to TRBJ1-2; D ambiguous. This CDR3 spans 16 amino acids. V dropped 0 bases and J dropped 4 bases, with 15 bases sitting between them. Germline V gene data show CDR1 as MGHRA and CDR2 as YSYEKL. The CDR3 DNA reads as TGCGCCAGCAGCCAAGATCTGGAGGAGACTTTCTATGGCTACACCTTC. It encodes CASSQDLEETFYGYTF.

The CDR3 reads CASRPPGTLASEQFF. CDR3 DNA sequence: TGTGCCAGCAGACCTCCCGGGACCCTCGCAAGTGAGCAGTTCTTC. J is TRBJ2-1 and V is TRBV6-5; D could derive from TRBD1 or TRBD2 (5 bases each). CDR1 is MNHEY and CDR2 is SVGAGI in the germline V gene. V was cut by 6 bases and J by 9 bases, with 21 bases left in between. The CDR3 is 15 amino acids.

The chain has TRBV9 and TRBJ1-1; no clear D gene. V was cut by 4 bases and J by 1 base, with 8 bases left in between. The CDR3 runs 13 residues. Germline CDR1 reads SGDLS; CDR2 reads YYNGEE. This CDR3 reads CASSRDSNTEAFF. The DNA of the CDR3 is TGTGCCAGCAGCCGTGACTCGAACACTGAAGCTTTCTTT.

The chain has TRBV7-2 and TRBJ1-5; weak D call: TRBD1 (5 bases). CDR1 is SGHTA, CDR2 FQGNSA, per germline. The CDR3 totals 17 residues. Deletions cut 1 base from V and 7 bases from J, with 20 bases between. CDR3 in amino acids: CASSLGGGQAVRQPQHF. CDR3 nucleotides: TGTGCCAGCAGCTTAGGGGGGGGTCAGGCAGTACGGCAGCCCCAGCATTTT.